This entry is about one T cell receptor (beta chain). Its antigen is undetermined. The CDR3 ends on some other residue instead of the conserved phenylalanine or tryptophan, so this is likely a read error. The deep-level immunoSEQ assay was used. The method was immunoSEQ multiplex PCR; TCRdb's version includes in-frame clones alone and lacks a portion of them. Here the sample spans about 2,200,000 clones, just over 90% being singletons. V was pared by 3 bases and J by 4 bases, with 12 bases between. This CDR3 has 15 residues. Germline loops: CDR1 SNHLY, CDR2 FYNNEI. The sample belongs to a study of shared clonotypes between healthy human individuals. Study results and caveats: Sequencing depth was expected to affect clonotype sharing among donors.

The naive CD8 subset, CD45RO-negative cells positively selected for CCR7, excluded terminally differentiated effector memory CD45RA+ cells. The receptor was isolated from a young man in good health. Some clones in this sample may be carry-over from other donors' samples. The chain combines TRBV2 with TRBJ2-2; D remains ambiguous. Sequenced material: naive CD8+ T cells from PBMCs. The CDR3 region has the DNA TGTGCCAGCAGTGATCCAGGAAAGGGCACCGGGGAGCTGTTTTCT. Residues: CASSDPGKGTGELFS.